This TCR beta chain was captured in a study of T cells after yellow fever vaccination. V lost 2 bases and J 4 bases, leaving 11 bases between the germline ends. The CDR3 contains 14 residues. The study made its TCR cDNA through 5'RACE template switching. That step introduced a universal primer site along with UMIs. TCRdb fed the 5' RACE reads into MiXCR, producing one record per CDR3 protein. The sample includes 620,000 or so distinct CDR3 sequences, roughly a sixth of them seen just once. This clonotype showed up just a few times. Its target is not known. Whole-study findings and limits: The CD4 compartment and the CD8 compartment contained a small share of clonotypes in common.

The V call is TRBV12-3 or TRBV12-4, the J call TRBJ2-5; D is undetermined. This clonotype was sampled from a man aged 18 to 30 who received the YFV17D yellow fever vaccine. This sample comprised PBMCs, obtained 5 days after the first yellow fever vaccination. DNA for the CDR3: TGTGCCAGCAGTTTAACTGGGTATCGAGAGACCCAGTACTTC. Translation: CASSLTGYRETQYF.